This T cell receptor (beta chain) originates from a study of T-cell memory formation after mild COVID-19. Germline V gene sequence: CDR1 MNHEY, CDR2 SVGAGI. V gave up 0 bases and J gave up 2 bases, with 8 bases separating them. The CDR3 covers 16 residues. The sample holds a few counts of this clonotype. TCRdb reprocessed the 5' RACE reads via MiXCR and lists one record per CDR3 protein. The table has around 140,000 distinct CDR3 sequences, about 25% seen once. V is TRBV6-5 and J is TRBJ2-6; no definite D call. Sample: PBMCs or a T cell subset sorted from them (not recorded which). The sequence came from an adult woman who had mild COVID-19 (a few samples of this study predate the infection). Cell type and time point are not known. The CDR3 spells CASSYSGATGANVLTF. As DNA, the CDR3 is TGTGCCAGCAGTTACTCGGGCGCGACTGGGGCCAACGTCCTGACTTTC.